Described below is a single TCR beta chain sequence and its context. Its antigen remains unidentified. No base-level quality is on record; no much larger clone is a single base apart. The cysteine opens and the phenylalanine closes a CDR3 of 12 amino acids. Solely the CDR3 DNA is kept, with 36 bases framed from the first base. The V end gives up 4 bases and the J end 10 bases, leaving 1 base in the junction not matched to a gene. Looking up the germline V gene (reference sequence) yields CDR1 MNHEY and CDR2 SMNVEV. Library preparation employed the immunoSEQ multiplex PCR assay. For the multiplex PCR, a mixture combining 60 forward primers for TCR Vbeta segments and 13 reverse primers for TCR Jbeta segments was used. The CDR3 region of rearranged TCR beta genes was amplified from genomic DNA with a multiplex PCR assay. On the Illumina HiSeq System, the amplified TCR beta libraries were sequenced as 87-base-pair reads. In the paper's pipeline: In a later analysis, tens of millions of unique TCR beta chains were counted across the 500 to 850 repertoires, and around 10 million of these chains were shared by at least two donors. To remove PCR and sequencing errors, raw reads were error-corrected and collapsed into unique sequences using a nearest-neighbor algorithm that merged closely related sequences. Alignment of CDR3 sequences to IMGT reference sequences was used to assign V, D and J gene segments. Each retained sequence needed at least a six-nucleotide match to both a V gene segment and a J gene segment. A rearrangement was called productive if the CDR3 had no stop codons and remained in frame with V and J, and every other rearrangement was called non-productive. CDR3 was defined by IMGT convention, running from the second conserved V-encoded cysteine to the conserved J-encoded phenylalanine. Sequences without an unambiguous match to a single V gene segment were excluded from the earlier analysis of 450 to 750 of the donors. In an earlier analysis of 587 of the donors, a V segment was called functional when productive rearrangements were above 56.7%, and segregating when the standard deviation between donors exceeded 5%. A statistical classification framework was built to diagnose cytomegalovirus status from the catalog of TCR beta chain sequences. In a later analysis, V and J genes were assigned by comparing TCR nucleotide sequences against IMGT/GENE-DB human TR gene sequences. Using the TCRdist pipeline, a later analysis assigned CDR3 sequences along with most-parsimonious VDJ recombination scenarios. A later analysis defined each TCR beta chain by its CDR3 amino acid sequence plus V-gene family, and excluded reads lacking a unique V-gene family. In a later analysis, 450 to 600 highly shared, low-generation-probability nucleotide sequences were removed to address suspected cross-contamination and a sequencing artifact. In a later analysis, a clonal expansion index for each public chain was calculated from normalized within-repertoire ranks of inferred template counts. In a later analysis, generation probabilities were computed with a VDJ recombination model fitted to out-of-frame rearrangements, and the resulting probabilities were checked against IGoR. In a later analysis, TCR-TCR, TCR-HLA and TCR-CMV co-occurrence was scored with hypergeometric tests, and a repertoire-size bias correction was applied to TCR pairs. A later analysis estimated false discovery rates by permuting HLA or CMV assignments 20 times. In a later analysis, co-occurring TCRs were grouped with DBSCAN, and TCRdist sequence similarity was added when clustering was performed within HLA-allele-positive subsets. For co-occurrence clustering, repertoires with fewer than 30,000 or more than 120,000 public chains were excluded, along with roughly five repertoires with anomalous nucleotide sharing. TCRdb mirrors the immuneACCESS table, restricted to in-frame sequences. Some clones are absent from its copies; in checked studies, under half trace to an unresolved V gene, and the reason for the others is unknown. V, J and clone size are those of that table, while D and trimming were read from the DNA. This sample gives a few hundred thousand clones in total; about nine tenths of them show up just once. The top ten constitute about 1.7% of the sample.

The sample is drawn from a study of cytomegalovirus exposure and HLA in healthy donors (dated by TCRdb to the late 2010s). With respect to the entire study: According to an earlier analysis of 587 of the donors, about 170 million T cells yielded roughly 100 million unique TCR beta sequences and approximately 300 Gb of sequence data. An early release covering roughly 600 HLA-typed donors comprised approximately 300 gigabases of sequencing data and approximately 85 million unique TCR sequences. Among the 398 genotyped donors, approximately 76% belonged to the genetic ancestry cluster associated with self-reported Caucasian donors. The study aimed to test whether cataloging public T cell receptors could reveal signatures of past pathogen exposure. Using immunosequencing, the study profiled T cell repertoires from 666 subjects and related those repertoires to cytomegalovirus serostatus. In addition to the first cohort of 666 subjects, a separate validation cohort of 120 different subjects was used. To predict cytomegalovirus infection status, the study combined high-throughput TCR immunosequencing, statistical association of individual TCRs with disease status, and machine learning. A later analysis re-analyzed previously published TCR beta repertoires from 550 to 700 donors and added high-resolution HLA genotyping to study TCR occurrence patterns. In the later analysis, no new phenotypic data were used to find candidate immune exposures; instead, reliance was placed on TCR beta sequences and their occurrence across donors. An earlier analysis of 587 of the donors used high-throughput TCR beta sequencing to judge whether each TCR beta V gene segment behaved as functional or pseudogenic. Donor age, sex, ethnicity and CMV serostatus were compiled alongside the repertoire data. In a later genetic analysis, genome-wide SNP genotypes for about 55% of the roughly 700 donors were used, and that subset was treated as a discovery cohort. All discovery cohort repertoires had been generated on a single sequencing platform. HLA typing included class I and class II loci at four-digit resolution. The number of donors typed differed by locus, with about 629-640 for A, B, C, DRB1 and DQB1, around 520 for DQA1, 606 for DPA1, and about 450 for DPB1. A few DR-DQ haplotypes were treated as single units for association and clustering because of strong linkage in the cohort. Across approximately 420 genotyped donors of the cohort, an average of roughly 250,000 unique TCR beta nucleotide sequences per donor were sequenced, and around 19% of those sequences were non-productive. The investigation overall reported the following: According to a later analysis, parvovirus B19, influenza, CMV and Epstein-Barr virus appeared linked to several top co-occurrence clusters. For the cohort, immune exposure information was limited to CMV serostatus. Most CMV-associated TCR beta chains appeared to be HLA-restricted in a later analysis, and the HLA associations seemed to be driven largely by CMV exposure. The authors suggested that the approach could potentially be generalized to other disease states and immunological phenotypes. Three of the identified cytomegalovirus-associated TCR beta chains were confirmed in vitro to be specific for cytomegalovirus antigens. HLA typing was unavailable for some donors at each locus, so association tests used only the typed subset. A further reported finding was that TCR beta sequences accurately predicted the HLA-A and HLA-B alleles for most subjects in the first cohort. The 87-base-pair reads could not distinguish some IMGT-functional V segments, including TRBV6-2 and TRBV6-3, so those segments were excluded. Compared with the 666-donor mean, donors in an Asian-associated ancestry cluster had fewer N-insertions in productive TCRs, according to a later genetic analysis. Strong co-occurrence of HLA alleles, especially DR and DQ, made assigning TCR associations to individual alleles difficult. In this cohort, only TCR beta chains were sequenced, and detectable features were limited by the absence of alpha or paired-chain data. The classifier was reported to diagnose cytomegalovirus status with high specificity and sensitivity in both the original cohort and the validation cohort. Compared with equally common non-associated chains, HLA-associated TCR beta chains in a later analysis were more clonally expanded and had lower generation probabilities. A later genetic analysis associated a missense DCLRE1C variant with V-gene and J-gene trimming of TCR beta chains, and an independent cohort replicated the association. Because counts were too low, about 18 rarely observed V segments, including chromosome 9 orphons, were excluded from the earlier analysis of 587 of the donors. Specific HLA alleles were associated with over 15,000 TCR beta sequences at a false discovery rate of 0.05 in a later analysis. Roughly uniform sequencing depth across donors was assumed in presence/absence analyses, although this assumption may not hold. The sequencing pipeline was judged likely to have produced a cluster of highly shared sequence variants as a technical artifact. According to a later analysis, TCR association rates differed among HLA loci, with DRB1 alleles showing the most associated TCRs and HLA-C alleles showing the fewest. Correlated functional status among segregating V segments might reflect linkage disequilibrium, but an unknown experimental factor could not be ruled out. In an earlier analysis of roughly 560 of the donors, most TCR beta V segments were observed in productive rearrangements about 90% or about 30% of the time, broadly matching IMGT annotations. A total of 150 to 200 TCR beta chains were listed by the study as associated with cytomegalovirus. While some public TCRs were present in many individuals, most TCR sequences turned up only very rarely across donors.

In total, just over 650 healthy bone marrow donors made up the cohort. All cohort members were sampled while nominally healthy, although unrecorded immune exposures were likely present. The donor tested CMV seronegative and was one of the 352 seronegative cohort members. Every donor gave a peripheral blood sample, and the peripheral blood mononuclear cells from that sample were used for TCR beta sequencing. The Qiagen DNeasy Blood Extraction Kit was used to extract genomic DNA from the blood cell samples. Sequenced sample: PBMCs. The chain is assembled from TRBV27 and TRBJ2-1, with TRBD2 identical over 10 junction bases. This sequence originates from a girl aged 2 to 9 in good health and CMV-seronegative. The sequenced DNA is TGTGCCAGCAGTTCACTAGCGGGGGAGCAGTTCTTC. The translation is CASSSLAGEQFF.